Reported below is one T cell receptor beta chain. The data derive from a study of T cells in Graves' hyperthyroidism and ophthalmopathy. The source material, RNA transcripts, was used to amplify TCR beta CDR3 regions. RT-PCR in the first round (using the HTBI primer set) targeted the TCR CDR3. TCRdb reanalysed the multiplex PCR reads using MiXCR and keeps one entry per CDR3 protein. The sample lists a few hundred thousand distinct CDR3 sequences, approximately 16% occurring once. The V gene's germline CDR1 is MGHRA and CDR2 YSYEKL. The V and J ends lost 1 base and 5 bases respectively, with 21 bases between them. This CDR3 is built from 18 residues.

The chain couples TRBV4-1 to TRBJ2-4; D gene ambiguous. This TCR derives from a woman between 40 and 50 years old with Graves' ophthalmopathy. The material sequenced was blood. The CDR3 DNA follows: TGCGCCAGCAGCCAAGGGGCTTGGGCAGTAACCAAGGAAAACATTCAGTACTTC. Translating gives CASSQGAWAVTKENIQYF.